This TCR beta chain derives from a study of blood T cell repertoires in COVID-19 (dated by TCRdb to the early 2020s). General notes on the study: The collaborator samples originated in the United States, Italy and Spain and spanned the acute and convalescent phases of COVID-19. The prospective study material was composed of cDNA or gDNA derived from T cells, B-cell-depleted T cells, or PBMCs. Subjects who had been exposed to COVID-19, were actively infected with it, or had recovered from it provided the deeply sampled blood TCRbeta repertoires that made up the dataset. The repertoires were made available in a free public database intended to serve as a resource for research on the immune response to SARS-CoV-2. The samples were drawn from two sources: the first 160 participants of the ongoing ImmuneRACE study, and over 950 subjects contributed by 6 global collaborators. The sample metadata nearly always contained a de-identified subject ID, COVID-19 status, age in years and sex. HLA class I and class II types, where available, came from metadata supplied by the sample provider rather than from assay-based typing. The full study reports these points: Clinical and demographic metadata were provided uncurated, with the amount varying by source and participant.

Whole blood was collected in K2EDTA tubes by collaborating institutions according to the institutions' own protocols. For TCRbeta analysis, collaborators shipped samples in one of three forms: frozen whole blood, isolated PBMCs, or DNA extracted from either of those sample types. This clone was seen a few times. No antigen is known for it. The input lacks base qualities; no much larger clone sits a single base away. The CDR3 starts with the cysteine, ends with the phenylalanine, and has 12 residues. Here the CDR3 DNA is all that survives: 36 bases in frame from base 1. V loses 5 bases of germline sequence and J loses 8 bases, and the interval between the two ends is 10 bases. CDR1 and CDR2 are read off the germline V gene as SGHVS and FNYEAQ. TCRbeta CDR3 regions were amplified from genomic DNA using the immunoSEQ Assay, a bias-controlled multiplex PCR. Concerning the study's data processing: The number of nucleated cells in each sample was estimated by amplification of reference gene primers within the assay. Sequence reads were collapsed and filtered to measure the absolute abundance of every unique TCRbeta CDR3 rearrangement. For each sample, productive Simpson clonality was calculated as the square root of Simpson's diversity index across productive rearrangements. The source is immuneACCESS, and TCRdb retained only in-frame sequences with V and J called. Part of the clones is not carried over; for the studies checked, unresolved V genes explain less than half of this, and the remainder is unexplained. V and J calls and clone size follow that table, whereas D and trimming were derived from the DNA. The sample has 20,000 to 25,000 clones on record, around 80% of them singletons. The ten largest account for more than 10% of the sample.

What was sequenced was peripheral blood. This receptor was identified in a man aged 60-69 years with active COVID-19. The chain is encoded by TRBV7-6 joined to TRBJ2-1; the D gene is possibly TRBD2, with 6 bases matching. The nucleotide sequence reads as follows: TGTGCCAGCAGCCAACGCGGGGATGAGCAGTTCTTC. This yields the protein CASSQRGDEQFF.